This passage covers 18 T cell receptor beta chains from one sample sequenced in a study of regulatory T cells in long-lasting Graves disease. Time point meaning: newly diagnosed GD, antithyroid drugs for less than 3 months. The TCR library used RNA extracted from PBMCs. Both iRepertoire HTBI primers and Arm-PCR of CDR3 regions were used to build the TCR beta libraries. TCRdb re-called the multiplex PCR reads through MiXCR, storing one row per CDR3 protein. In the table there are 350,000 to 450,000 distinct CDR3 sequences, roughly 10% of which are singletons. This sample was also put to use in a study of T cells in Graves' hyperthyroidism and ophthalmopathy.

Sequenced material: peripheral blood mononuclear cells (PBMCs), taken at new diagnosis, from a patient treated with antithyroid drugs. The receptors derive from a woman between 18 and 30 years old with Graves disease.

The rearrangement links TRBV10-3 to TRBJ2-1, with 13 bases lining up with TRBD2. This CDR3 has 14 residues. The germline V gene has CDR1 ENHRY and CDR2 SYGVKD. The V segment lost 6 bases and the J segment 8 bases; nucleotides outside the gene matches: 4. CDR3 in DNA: TGTGCCATCAGGACCGGACTAGCGGGGGATGAGCAGTTCTTC. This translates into CAIRTGLAGDEQFF.

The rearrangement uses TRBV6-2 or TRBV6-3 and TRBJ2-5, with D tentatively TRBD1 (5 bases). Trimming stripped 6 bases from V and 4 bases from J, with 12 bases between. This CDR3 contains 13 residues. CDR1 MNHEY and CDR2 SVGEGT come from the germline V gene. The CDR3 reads CASRETARETQYF. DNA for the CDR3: TGTGCCAGCAGGGAGACAGCACGAGAGACCCAGTACTTC.

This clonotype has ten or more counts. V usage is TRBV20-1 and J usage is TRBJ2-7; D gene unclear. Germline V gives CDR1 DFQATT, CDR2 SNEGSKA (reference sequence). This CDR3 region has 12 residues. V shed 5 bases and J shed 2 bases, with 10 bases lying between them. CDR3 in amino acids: CSASVSPYEQYV. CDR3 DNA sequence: TGCAGTGCTTCTGTCAGCCCCTACGAGCAGTACGTC.

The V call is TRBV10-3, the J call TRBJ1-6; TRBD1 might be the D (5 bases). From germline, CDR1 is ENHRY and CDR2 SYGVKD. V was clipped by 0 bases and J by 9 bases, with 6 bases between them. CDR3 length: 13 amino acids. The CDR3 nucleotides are TGTGCCATCAGTGAGTCGGGACTTTCACCCCTCCACTTT. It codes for CAISESGLSPLHF.

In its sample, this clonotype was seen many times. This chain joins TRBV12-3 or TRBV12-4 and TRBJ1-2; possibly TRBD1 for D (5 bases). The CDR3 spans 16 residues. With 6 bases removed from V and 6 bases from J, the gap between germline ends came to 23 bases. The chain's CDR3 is CASSIPAQGNSDGYTF. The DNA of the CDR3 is TGTGCCAGCAGCATCCCAGCCCAGGGAAACTCCGATGGCTACACCTTC.

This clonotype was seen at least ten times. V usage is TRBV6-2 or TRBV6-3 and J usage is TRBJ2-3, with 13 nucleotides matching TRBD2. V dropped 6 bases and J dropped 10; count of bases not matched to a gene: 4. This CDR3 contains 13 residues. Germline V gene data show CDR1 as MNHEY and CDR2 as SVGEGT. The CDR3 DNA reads TGTGCCAGCAGAGCCGGACTAGCGGGGGCGCAGTATTTT. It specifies CASRAGLAGAQYF.

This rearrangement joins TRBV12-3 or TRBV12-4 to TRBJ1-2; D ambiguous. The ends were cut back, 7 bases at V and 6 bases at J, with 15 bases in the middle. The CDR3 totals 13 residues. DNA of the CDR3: TGTGCCAGCACCCCCCGTAGGAGAAATGGCTACACCTTC. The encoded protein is CASTPRRRNGYTF.

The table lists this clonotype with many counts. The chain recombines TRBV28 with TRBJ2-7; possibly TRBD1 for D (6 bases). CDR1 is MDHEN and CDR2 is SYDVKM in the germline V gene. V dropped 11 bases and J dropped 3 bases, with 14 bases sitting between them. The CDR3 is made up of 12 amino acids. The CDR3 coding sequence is TGTGCCGGATCGGGGACAAGCTACGAGCAGTACTTC. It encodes CAGSGTSYEQYF.

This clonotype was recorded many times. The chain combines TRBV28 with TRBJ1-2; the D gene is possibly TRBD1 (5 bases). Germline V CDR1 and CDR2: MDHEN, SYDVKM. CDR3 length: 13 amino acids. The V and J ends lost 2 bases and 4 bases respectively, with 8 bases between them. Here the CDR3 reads CASSLVGGYGYTF. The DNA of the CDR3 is TGTGCCAGCAGTTTAGTCGGGGGCTATGGCTACACCTTC.

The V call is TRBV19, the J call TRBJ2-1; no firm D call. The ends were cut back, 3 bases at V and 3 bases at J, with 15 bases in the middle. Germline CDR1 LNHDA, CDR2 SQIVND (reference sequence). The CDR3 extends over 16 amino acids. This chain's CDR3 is CASSISALLRYNEQFF. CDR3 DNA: TGTGCCAGTAGTATTTCGGCGTTGCTCCGCTACAATGAGCAGTTCTTC.

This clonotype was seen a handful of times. DNA for the CDR3: TGTGCCTGGAGTGGCAGGGCCAAATATGGCTACACCTTC. Amino acids: CAWSGRAKYGYTF. The V gene is TRBV30, the J gene TRBJ1-2; possible D gene TRBD1, 5 bases. Germline V gives CDR1 GTSNPN, CDR2 SVGIG (reference sequence). V was cut by 1 base and J by 5 bases, with 11 bases left in between. The CDR3 has 13 amino acids. Using reference TRBV30 and TRBJ1-2 for the parts outside the CDR3, the full variable domain is SQTIHQWPATLVQPVGSPLSLECTVEGTSNPNLYWYRQAAGRGLQLLFYSVGIGQISSEVPQNLSASRPQDRQFILSSKKLLLSDSGFYLCAWSGRAKYGYTFGSGTRLTVV.

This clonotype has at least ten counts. The DNA for the CDR3 is TGTGCCAGCAGGTCCCGAGCCCTGAACACTGAAGCTTTCTTT. Protein product: CASRSRALNTEAFF. The V call is TRBV6-1, the J call TRBJ1-1; D is unclear. The CDR3 is 14 residues long. V was clipped by 6 bases and J by 0 bases, with 11 bases between them. Looked up from germline, CDR1 is MNHNS and CDR2 is SASEGT.

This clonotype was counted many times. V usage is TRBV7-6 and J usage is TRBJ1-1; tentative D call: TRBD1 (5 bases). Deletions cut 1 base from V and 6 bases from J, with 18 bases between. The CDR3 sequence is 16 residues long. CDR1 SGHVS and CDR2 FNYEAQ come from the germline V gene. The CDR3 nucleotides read TGTGCCAGCAGCTTAGAGGTCCTAACAGGTATCCCTGAAGCTTTCTTT. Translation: CASSLEVLTGIPEAFF.

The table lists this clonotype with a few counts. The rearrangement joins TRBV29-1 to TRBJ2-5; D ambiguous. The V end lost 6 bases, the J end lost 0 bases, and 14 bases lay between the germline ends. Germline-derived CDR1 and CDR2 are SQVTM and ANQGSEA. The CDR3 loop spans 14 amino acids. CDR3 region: CSVIEGRYQETQYF. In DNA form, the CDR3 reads TGCAGCGTAATCGAAGGCCGGTACCAAGAGACCCAGTACTTC. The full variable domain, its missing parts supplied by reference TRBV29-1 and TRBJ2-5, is SAVISQKPSRDICQRGTSLTIQCQVDSQVTMMFWYRQQPGQSLTLIATANQGSEATYESGFVIDKFPISRPNLTFSTLTVSNMSPEDSSIYLCSVIEGRYQETQYFGPGTRLLVL.

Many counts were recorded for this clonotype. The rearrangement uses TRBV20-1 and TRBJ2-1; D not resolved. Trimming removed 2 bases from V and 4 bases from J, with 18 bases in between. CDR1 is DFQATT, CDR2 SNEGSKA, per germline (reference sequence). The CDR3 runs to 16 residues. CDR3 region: CSARIAGSRGYNEQFF. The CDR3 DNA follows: TGCAGTGCTAGAATTGCCGGGTCCCGAGGTTACAATGAGCAGTTCTTC.

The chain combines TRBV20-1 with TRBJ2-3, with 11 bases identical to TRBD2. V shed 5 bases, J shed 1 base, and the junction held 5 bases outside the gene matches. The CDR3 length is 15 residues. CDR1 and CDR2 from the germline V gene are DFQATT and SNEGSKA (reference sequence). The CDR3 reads CSAPRLAGRTDTQYF. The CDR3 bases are TGCAGTGCTCCCCGACTAGCGGGACGCACAGATACGCAGTATTTT.

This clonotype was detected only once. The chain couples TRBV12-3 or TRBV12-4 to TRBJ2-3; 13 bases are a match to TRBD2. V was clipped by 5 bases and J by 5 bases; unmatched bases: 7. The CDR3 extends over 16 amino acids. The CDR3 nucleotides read TGTGCCAGCAGTCCCGGGACTAGCGGGGTCGGAGATACGCAGTATTTT. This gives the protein CASSPGTSGVGDTQYF.

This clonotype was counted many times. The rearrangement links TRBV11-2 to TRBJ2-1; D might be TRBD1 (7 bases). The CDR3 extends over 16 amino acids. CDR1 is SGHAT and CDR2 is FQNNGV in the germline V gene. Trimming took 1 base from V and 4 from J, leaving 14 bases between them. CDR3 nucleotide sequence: TGTGCCAGCAGCTTAGTCCCAGGGGGGTTTTACAATGAGCAGTTCTTC. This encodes CASSLVPGGFYNEQFF.